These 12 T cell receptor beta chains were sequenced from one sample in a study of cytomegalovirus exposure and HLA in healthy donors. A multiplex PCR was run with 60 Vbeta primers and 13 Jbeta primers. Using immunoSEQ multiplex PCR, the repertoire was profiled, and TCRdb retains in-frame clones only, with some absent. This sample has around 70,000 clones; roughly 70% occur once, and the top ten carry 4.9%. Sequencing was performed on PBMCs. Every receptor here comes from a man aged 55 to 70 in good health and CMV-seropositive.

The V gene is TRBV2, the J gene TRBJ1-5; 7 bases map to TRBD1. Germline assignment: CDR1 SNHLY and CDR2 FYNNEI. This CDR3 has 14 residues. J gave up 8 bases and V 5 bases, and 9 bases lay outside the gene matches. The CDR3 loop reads CASSSATGPKPQHF. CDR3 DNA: TGTGCCAGCAGTTCAGCGACAGGGCCTAAGCCCCAGCATTTT. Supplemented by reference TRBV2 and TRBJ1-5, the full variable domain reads EPEVTQTPSHQVTQMGQEVILRCVPISNHLYFYWYRQILGQKVEFLVSFYNNEISEKSEIFDDQFSVERPDGSNFTLKIRSTKLEDSAMYFCASSSATGPKPQHFGDGTRLSIL.

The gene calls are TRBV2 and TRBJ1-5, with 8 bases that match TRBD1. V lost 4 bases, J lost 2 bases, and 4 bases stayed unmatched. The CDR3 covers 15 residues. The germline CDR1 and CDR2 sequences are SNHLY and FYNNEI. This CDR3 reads CASSADRVGNQPQHF. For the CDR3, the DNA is TGTGCCAGCAGTGCGGACAGGGTGGGCAATCAGCCCCAGCATTTT.

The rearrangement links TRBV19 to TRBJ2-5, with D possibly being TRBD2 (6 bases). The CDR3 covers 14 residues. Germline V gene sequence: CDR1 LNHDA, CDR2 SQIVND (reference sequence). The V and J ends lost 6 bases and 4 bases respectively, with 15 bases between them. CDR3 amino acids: CASSSVGAGETQYF. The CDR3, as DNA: TGTGCCAGTAGCTCCGTGGGAGCGGGAGAGACCCAGTACTTC.

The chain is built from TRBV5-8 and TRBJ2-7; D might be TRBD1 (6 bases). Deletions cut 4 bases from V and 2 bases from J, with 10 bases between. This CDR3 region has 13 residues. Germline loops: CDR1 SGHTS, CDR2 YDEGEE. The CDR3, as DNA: TGTGCCAGCAGCCTCGACAGGACCTACGAGCAGTACTTC. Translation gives CASSLDRTYEQYF.

Here the CDR3 reads CASRQGQAYLYGYTF. As DNA, the CDR3 is TGTGCCAGCAGGCAGGGACAGGCCTACCTCTATGGCTACACCTTC. The rearrangement links TRBV6-5 to TRBJ1-2, with 8 bases that match TRBD1. J lost 4 bases, V lost 6 bases, and 10 bases had no gene match. This CDR3 region has 15 residues. Germline V lookup: CDR1 MNHEY, CDR2 SVGAGI.

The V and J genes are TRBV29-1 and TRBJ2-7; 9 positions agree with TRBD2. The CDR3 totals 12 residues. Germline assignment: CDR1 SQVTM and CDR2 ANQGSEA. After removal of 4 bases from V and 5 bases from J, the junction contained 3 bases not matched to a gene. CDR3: CSVGVAGDEQYF. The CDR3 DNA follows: TGCAGCGTTGGGGTAGCGGGAGACGAGCAGTACTTC.

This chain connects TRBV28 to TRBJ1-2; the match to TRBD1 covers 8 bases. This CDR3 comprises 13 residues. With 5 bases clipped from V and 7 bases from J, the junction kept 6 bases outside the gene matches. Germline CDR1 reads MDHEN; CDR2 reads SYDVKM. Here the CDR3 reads CASSPGGVGGYTF. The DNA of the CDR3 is TGTGCCAGCAGTCCAGGGGGCGTAGGTGGCTACACCTTC.

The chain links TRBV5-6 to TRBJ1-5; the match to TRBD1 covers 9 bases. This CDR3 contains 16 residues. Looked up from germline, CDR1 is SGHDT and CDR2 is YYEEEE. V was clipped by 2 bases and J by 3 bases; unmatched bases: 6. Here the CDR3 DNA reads TGTGCCAGCAGCTTAGCCGGGACAGGGAACAATCAGCCCCAGCATTTT. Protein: CASSLAGTGNNQPQHF. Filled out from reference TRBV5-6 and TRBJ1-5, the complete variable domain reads DAGVTQSPTHLIKTRGQQVTLRCSPKSGHDTVSWYQQALGQGPQFIFQYYEEEERQRGNFPDRFSGHQFPNYSSELNVNALLLGDSALYLCASSLAGTGNNQPQHFGDGTRLSIL.

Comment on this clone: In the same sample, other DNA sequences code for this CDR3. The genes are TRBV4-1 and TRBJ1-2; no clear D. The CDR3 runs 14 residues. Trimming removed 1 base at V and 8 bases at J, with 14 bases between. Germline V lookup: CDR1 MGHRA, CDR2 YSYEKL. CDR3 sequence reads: CASSQGTGVRGYTF. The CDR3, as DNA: TGCGCCAGCAGCCAAGGGACCGGGGTACGCGGCTACACCTTC.

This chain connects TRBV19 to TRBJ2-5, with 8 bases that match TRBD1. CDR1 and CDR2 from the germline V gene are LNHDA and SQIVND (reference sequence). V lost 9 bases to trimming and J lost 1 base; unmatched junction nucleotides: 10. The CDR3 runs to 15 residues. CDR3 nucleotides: TGTGCCAGCAATCGTAACCAGGGGGCCCAAGAGACCCAGTACTTC. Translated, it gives CASNRNQGAQETQYF.

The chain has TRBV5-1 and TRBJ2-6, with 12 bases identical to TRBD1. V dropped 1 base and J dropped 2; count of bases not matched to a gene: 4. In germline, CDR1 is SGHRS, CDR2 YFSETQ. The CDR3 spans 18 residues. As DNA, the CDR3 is TGCGCCAGCAGCTTGTTGGGACAGGGGGCCACTGGGGCCAACGTCCTGACTTTC. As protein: CASSLLGQGATGANVLTF.

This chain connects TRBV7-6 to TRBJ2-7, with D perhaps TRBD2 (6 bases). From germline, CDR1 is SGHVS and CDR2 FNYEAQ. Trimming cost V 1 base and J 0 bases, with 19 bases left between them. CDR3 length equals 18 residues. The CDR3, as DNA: TGTGCCAGCAGCTTAGGGCCAGCGGGCCCCGGAAGCTCCTACGAGCAGTACTTC. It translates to CASSLGPAGPGSSYEQYF.